This T cell receptor beta chain was recorded in a study of shared clonotypes between healthy human individuals. The CDR3 covers 15 residues. Germline V gene lookup returns CDR1 SGHTA and CDR2 FQGNSA. The ends lost 1 base at V and 5 bases at J; junction bases unmatched: 4. A word on this clone: The same CDR3 also results from other DNA sequences found in this sample.

Assay: immunoSEQ multiplex PCR; the TCRdb copy retains only in-frame clones and omits some. The data show over a million clones, around 76% seen once. This chain uses TRBV7-2 with TRBJ2-2, with 7 bases aligning to TRBD2. The sequencing sample was made of memory CD4+ T cells sorted from blood. Noted subset: CD45RA-negative fraction. This receptor was identified in a man aged 18-30 years in good health. CDR3 coding DNA: TGTGCCAGCAGCTTAGGACTAGCTGGGACCGGGGAGCTGTTTTTT. It codes for CASSLGLAGTGELFF.